Each of the 22 T cell receptor beta chains below was sequenced from the same sample in a study of T cell responses to AZD1222 COVID-19 vaccine. Method: immunoSEQ multiplex PCR; TCRdb's copy keeps in-frame clones and lacks some. The data hold roughly 140,000 clones, with around 94% observed a single time. Source: peripheral blood, taken on day 0 of AZD1222 vaccination. These receptors all stem from an adult in good health.

V gene TRBV24-1 combines with J gene TRBJ2-1, with TRBD1 matching over 8 bases. This CDR3 has 18 residues. Per the germline V gene, CDR1 is KGHDR and CDR2 is SFDVKD. The V gene end was trimmed by 4 bases and the J gene end by 4 bases; junction bases not matched to a gene: 14. CDR3 region: CATSDTLKRQGRYNEQFF. CDR3 DNA sequence: TGTGCCACCAGTGACACGTTAAAGAGACAGGGGCGATACAATGAGCAGTTCTTC.

The rearrangement uses TRBV6-5 and TRBJ1-5; perhaps TRBD1 as D (5 bases). Between the trimmed V and J ends, which lost 7 bases and 7 bases, there was a span of 20 bases. Germline-derived CDR1 and CDR2 are MNHEY and SVGAGI. The CDR3 has 15 amino acids. Written as DNA, the CDR3 is TGTGCCAGCACAGTCGGATTGGGGGTCGGGCAGCCCCAGCATTTT. Protein: CASTVGLGVGQPQHF.

The chain uses TRBV10-3 and TRBJ2-4; D is unresolved. CDR1 ENHRY and CDR2 SYGVKD come from the germline V gene. The CDR3 has 12 amino acids. V lost 2 bases, J lost 6 bases, and 5 bases lay in between. CDR3 sequence reads: CAISEGVNIQYF. For the CDR3, the DNA is TGTGCCATCAGTGAGGGAGTAAACATTCAGTACTTC.

The V call is TRBV12-3 or TRBV12-4, the J call TRBJ1-1; D possibly corresponds to TRBD1 (5 bases). Between the trimmed V and J ends, which lost 6 bases and 7 bases, there was a span of 12 bases. This CDR3 has 12 amino acids. This chain's CDR3 is CASSSLRGEAFF. The CDR3 DNA sequence: TGTGCCAGCAGCAGTTTAAGGGGTGAAGCTTTCTTT.

J is TRBJ1-4 and V is TRBV7-3; 10 bases map to TRBD1. The trim removed 7 bases at V and 7 bases at J, leaving 9 bases unmatched. Per germline, CDR1 SGHTA and CDR2 FQGTGA. The CDR3 is made up of 15 amino acids. In DNA form, the CDR3 reads TGTGCCAGCAACGAGGACAGGGGGGTTCGTGAAAAACTGTTTTTT. Translation gives CASNEDRGVREKLFF.

The rearrangement links TRBV3-1 (or the pseudogene TRBV3-2) to TRBJ1-2, with D unclear. This CDR3 spans 14 amino acids. V lost 2 bases, J lost 4 bases, and 11 bases lay in between. CDR1 and CDR2 (germline): LGHDT, YNNKEL (reference sequence). CDR3 region: CASSQKELVYGYTF. As DNA, the CDR3 is TGTGCCAGCAGCCAAAAGGAGTTGGTCTATGGCTACACCTTC.

The chain links TRBV27 to TRBJ1-3; the D is unclear. The germline V and J ends were trimmed by 2 bases and 4 bases, with 12 bases remaining between them. The CDR3 sequence is 15 residues long. Germline CDR1 is MNHEY and CDR2 is SMNVEV (reference sequence). DNA of the CDR3: TGTGCCAGCAGTTTAAGGGCAGTTGGGGGAAACACCATATATTTT. It translates to CASSLRAVGGNTIYF.

V gene TRBV27 combines with J gene TRBJ2-1, with D uncertain. The germline gives CDR1 MNHEY, CDR2 SMNVEV (reference sequence). Deletions cut 3 bases from V and 8 bases from J, with 14 bases between. This CDR3 has 14 residues. The CDR3 DNA follows: TGTGCCAGCAGTTTTACTGAGGAACGACATGAGCAGTTCTTC. It specifies CASSFTEERHEQFF.

V is TRBV7-8 and J is TRBJ1-1; D perhaps matches TRBD1 (5 bases). This CDR3 contains 14 residues. Trimming stripped 2 bases from V and 4 bases from J, with 11 bases between. Germline V gives CDR1 SGHVS, CDR2 FQNEAQ. CDR3 loop: CASSLKAGSTEAFF. For the CDR3, the DNA is TGTGCCAGCAGCTTAAAGGCAGGGTCCACTGAAGCTTTCTTT.

The chain carries TRBV7-8 and TRBJ1-2, with a tentative D call TRBD1 (6 bases). This CDR3 contains 12 residues. The V end lost 5 bases, the J end lost 4 bases, and 8 bases lay between the germline ends. CDR1 is SGHVS, CDR2 FQNEAQ, per germline. CDR3 sequence (DNA): TGTGCCAGCAGCCGGACAGCCTATGGCTACACCTTC. Translating it yields CASSRTAYGYTF. Variable domain in full (rest from reference TRBV7-8 and TRBJ1-2): GAGVSQSPRYKVAKRGQDVALRCDPISGHVSLFWYQQALGQGPEFLTYFQNEAQLDKSGLPSDRFFAERPEGSVSTLKIQRTQQEDSAVYLCASSRTAYGYTFGSGTRLTVV.

The chain joins TRBV2 to TRBJ2-5; D gene unclear. V was clipped by 6 bases and J by 1 base, with 9 bases between them. Germline CDR1 reads SNHLY; CDR2 reads FYNNEI. CDR3 length equals 13 residues. CDR3 sequence reads: CASRRRLQETQYF. As DNA, the CDR3 is TGTGCCAGCAGGCGAAGGCTCCAAGAGACCCAGTACTTC.

The chain is built from TRBV14 and TRBJ1-1, with D possibly being TRBD1 (5 bases). CDR1 and CDR2 from the germline V gene are SGHDN and FVKESK. CDR3 length: 13 amino acids. The V and J ends lost 4 bases and 3 bases respectively, with 9 bases between them. CDR3 nucleotide sequence: TGTGCCAGCAGCCGCCAGGGATACACTGAAGCTTTCTTT. This gives the protein CASSRQGYTEAFF. Full variable domain (rest looked up from reference TRBV14 and TRBJ1-1): EAGVTQFPSHSVIEKGQTVTLRCDPISGHDNLYWYRRVMGKEIKFLLHFVKESKQDESGMPNNRFLAERTGGTYSTLKVQPAELEDSGVYFCASSRQGYTEAFFGQGTRLTVV.

V usage is TRBV2 and J usage is TRBJ2-1, with D perhaps TRBD1 (5 bases). Germline assignment: CDR1 SNHLY and CDR2 FYNNEI. V shed 10 bases and J shed 4 bases, with 14 bases lying between them. This CDR3 is built from 13 residues. The CDR3 loop is CATKKDSYNEQFF. The CDR3 DNA reads as TGTGCCACGAAAAAAGACAGTTACAATGAGCAGTTCTTC.

The chain uses TRBV18 and TRBJ1-6; D gene uncertain. Trimming took off 1 base at V and 6 bases at J, with 13 bases between the two ends. The germline V gene encodes CDR1 KGHSH and CDR2 LQKENI. This CDR3 comprises 16 residues. CDR3 sequence (DNA): TGTGCCAGCTCACCACTGATAGGAGCCCCTAATTCACCCCTCCACTTT. It specifies CASSPLIGAPNSPLHF.

This clone was seen a single time. CDR3 loop: CASSQDRAGVANVLTF. CDR3 in DNA: TGTGCCAGCAGCCAAGACCGGGCAGGGGTGGCCAACGTCCTGACTTTC. The gene calls are TRBV4-2 and TRBJ2-6; D perhaps matches TRBD1 (6 bases). Germline V gene lookup returns CDR1 LGHNA and CDR2 YNFKEQ. Trimming removed 0 bases at V and 6 bases at J, with 12 bases between. The CDR3 length is 16 residues.

The chain links TRBV5-6 to TRBJ2-1; TRBD2 matches at 7 bases. V lost 1 base and J lost 3; bases outside the gene matches: 1. The CDR3 extends over 14 amino acids. Germline V gene sequence: CDR1 SGHDT, CDR2 YYEEEE. CDR3 sequence reads: CASSLLADYNEQFF. DNA for the CDR3: TGTGCCAGCAGCTTGCTAGCGGACTACAATGAGCAGTTCTTC.

The gene calls are TRBV5-1 and TRBJ1-5; D remains ambiguous. The CDR3 sequence is 15 residues long. The V gene lost 1 base and the J gene lost 0 bases, with 8 bases spanning the gap. Germline-derived CDR1 and CDR2 are SGHRS and YFSETQ. The CDR3, as DNA: TGCGCCAGCAGCTTGTGGGGAGGTAGCAATCAGCCCCAGCATTTT. Translated, it gives CASSLWGGSNQPQHF.

The chain carries TRBV5-1 and TRBJ2-1, with 13 bases fitting TRBD2. The CDR3 covers 16 residues. CDR1 and CDR2 (germline): SGHRS, YFSETQ. J was trimmed by 4 bases and V by 5 bases; bases with no gene match: 6. CDR3 loop: CASRLSTSGGYNEQFF. DNA for the CDR3: TGCGCCAGCAGACTCTCGACTAGCGGGGGGTACAATGAGCAGTTCTTC.

CDR3 region: CASSLGGNMNTEAFF. DNA for the CDR3: TGTGCCAGCAGCTTAGGGGGCAACATGAACACTGAAGCTTTCTTT. V gene TRBV11-3 combines with J gene TRBJ1-1; perhaps TRBD1 as D (5 bases). The CDR3 totals 15 residues. CDR1 is SGHNT, CDR2 YENEEA, per germline. Between the trimmed V and J ends, which lost 1 base and 0 bases, there was a span of 9 bases.

The chain employs TRBV5-6 and TRBJ2-7; D gene unclear. Trimming stripped 2 bases from V and 4 bases from J, with 10 bases between. The germline CDR1 and CDR2 sequences are SGHDT and YYEEEE. This CDR3 region has 13 residues. The DNA of the CDR3 is TGTGCCAGCAGCTTTCCCACCGGTTACGAGCAGTACGTC. Its translation: CASSFPTGYEQYV.

The rearrangement joins TRBV27 to TRBJ2-1; either TRBD1 or TRBD2 may supply D (6 bases each). The CDR3 loop spans 13 amino acids. Trimming shortened V by 3 bases and J by 8 bases, and 11 bases separated the two germline ends. Germline CDR1 reads MNHEY; CDR2 reads SMNVEV (reference sequence). CDR3 protein: CASSFRGVHEQFF. In DNA form, the CDR3 reads TGTGCCAGCAGTTTTAGGGGGGTCCATGAGCAGTTCTTC.

CDR3 nucleotides: TGTGCCAGCCGGTCAGGTTCCTTCTCCGGCTACACCTTC. Residues: CASRSGSFSGYTF. The chain recombines TRBV6-5 with TRBJ1-2, with D unresolved. CDR1 is MNHEY, CDR2 SVGAGI, per germline. This CDR3 has 13 residues. V lost 8 bases, J lost 8 bases, and 18 bases lay in between.